This T cell receptor (beta chain) was observed in a study of T cell changes during pregnancy in multiple sclerosis. The germline V and J ends were trimmed by 3 bases and 4 bases, with 23 bases remaining between them. Germline CDR1 and CDR2: SGDLS and YYNGEE. The CDR3 consists of 18 residues. This table comes from immunoSEQ multiplex PCR, and its TCRdb copy is limited to in-frame clones, with some not included. The table includes around 31,000 clones, 80% to 90% detected once. The sequencing used CD4+ T cells from peripheral blood mononuclear cells, collected in the first trimester of pregnancy. The V call is TRBV9, the J call TRBJ1-3; possible D gene TRBD1, 6 bases. The TCR originated in a female donor in good health, enrolled as a control in a pregnancy study. CDR3 sequence (DNA): TGTGCCAGCAGCGGAGCCCAACCCGAGCACAGGGTGGGAAACACCATATATTTT. Translating gives CASSGAQPEHRVGNTIYF.